Listed below are T cell receptor beta chains from one sample, sequenced in a study of OX40 agonist ivuxolimab in advanced cancers. Method: immunoSEQ multiplex PCR; TCRdb's copy keeps in-frame clones and lacks some. Of roughly 18,000 clones listed, 70% to 90% are singletons. This sample comprised CD4+ or CD8+ T cells sorted from blood, obtained in a trial of the OX40 agonist ivuxolimab. The receptors here all came from an adult with an advanced solid tumor such as melanoma, head and neck, liver or kidney cancer. CDR3s leave out the opening cysteine and the closing phenylalanine or tryptophan. Fields, in order: clone size, V gene, J gene, CDR3 protein. Where a row states a size, it is once, few, many or the class of an expanded clone; other rows omit it.

clone_size: many
v_call: TRBV19
j_call: TRBJ1-5
cdr3_aa: ASTETGSTPQH

clone_size: .
v_call: TRBV30
j_call: TRBJ1-4
cdr3_aa: AWSGGAEKLF

clone_size: .
v_call: TRBV27
j_call: TRBJ2-7
cdr3_aa: ASSFQGGSSYEQY

clone_size: .
v_call: TRBV11-2
j_call: TRBJ1-5
cdr3_aa: ASSPGPYQPQH

clone_size: .
v_call: TRBV30
j_call: TRBJ2-7
cdr3_aa: AWSVARYEQY

clone_size: .
v_call: TRBV5-1
j_call: TRBJ1-1
cdr3_aa: ASGPSASNTEAF

clone_size: .
v_call: TRBV29-1
j_call: TRBJ1-6
cdr3_aa: SVALEWGAPLLYNSPLH

clone_size: .
v_call: TRBV27
j_call: TRBJ1-1
cdr3_aa: ASSPLVNTEAF

clone_size: few
v_call: TRBV7-6
j_call: TRBJ2-1
cdr3_aa: ASSSNYNEQF

clone_size: .
v_call: TRBV28
j_call: TRBJ1-1
cdr3_aa: ASSPPGQVIAAF

clone_size: .
v_call: TRBV10-3
j_call: TRBJ2-7
cdr3_aa: AISESRVSSYEQY

clone_size: few
v_call: TRBV5-1
j_call: TRBJ2-3
cdr3_aa: ASSLDTDTQY

clone_size: .
v_call: TRBV2
j_call: TRBJ2-7
cdr3_aa: ASSTGTSGAKYEQY

clone_size: .
v_call: TRBV6-5
j_call: TRBJ2-7
cdr3_aa: ASSPDTNEQY

clone_size: .
v_call: TRBV7-8
j_call: TRBJ1-4
cdr3_aa: ASSLLGQGGEKLF

clone_size: few
v_call: TRBV28
j_call: TRBJ1-1
cdr3_aa: ASSHGGVEAF

clone_size: .
v_call: TRBV21-1
j_call: TRBJ1-6
cdr3_aa: ASNLDRCNSPLH

clone_size: .
v_call: TRBV28
j_call: TRBJ1-2
cdr3_aa: ASSFGTGYGYT

clone_size: .
v_call: TRBV30
j_call: TRBJ2-7
cdr3_aa: AWSFGQSGNVPY

clone_size: .
v_call: TRBV7-8
j_call: TRBJ1-3
cdr3_aa: ASTHSFGNTIY

clone_size: .
v_call: TRBV7-6
j_call: TRBJ2-3
cdr3_aa: ASSLAYETITDTQY

clone_size: .
v_call: TRBV27
j_call: TRBJ2-7
cdr3_aa: ASSQGHEQY

clone_size: once
v_call: TRBV19
j_call: TRBJ1-2
cdr3_aa: ASTPGQGNGYT